This TCR beta chain was sequenced during a study of brain T cells in children with intractable seizures. This table comes from immunoSEQ multiplex PCR, and its TCRdb copy is limited to in-frame clones, with some not included. The sample has some 76,000 clones; 93% are singletons. Trimming removed 5 bases from V and 1 base from J, with 11 bases in between. Germline V lookup: CDR1 LGHDT, CDR2 YNNKEL (reference sequence). The CDR3 has 14 amino acids. The material was peripheral blood, obtained at surgery. V and J are TRBV3-1 (or the pseudogene TRBV3-2) and TRBJ1-1; D not resolved. This receptor was identified in a boy younger than two with tuberous sclerosis and intractable seizures. CDR3 sequence (DNA): TGTGCCAGCAGCGAGGCGACCCAGAACACTGAAGCTTTCTTT. It is translated as CASSEATQNTEAFF.